This TCR beta chain was found in a study of cytomegalovirus exposure and HLA in healthy donors. Study observations and caveats: Presence/absence analyses took donor sequencing depth as roughly uniform.

Notes on this clone: The antigen is not known.

The PCR employed 60 Vbeta primers together with 13 Jbeta primers. TCRdb's table, derived via immunoSEQ multiplex PCR, lists solely in-frame clones and lacks some. Of roughly 120,000 clones in the sample, approximately 78% were seen once. The sequencing sample was made of PBMCs. The TCR originated in a woman under 40 in good health and CMV-seronegative.

CDR3 nucleotide sequence: TGCGCCAGCAGCCAAACGACAGCCGATCAGCCCCAGCATTTT. Encoded protein: CASSQTTADQPQHF. The chain links TRBV4-3 to TRBJ1-5, with TRBD1 as a possible D gene (5 bases). The CDR3 length is 14 residues. Between the trimmed V and J ends, which lost 2 bases and 5 bases, there was a span of 10 bases. Germline CDR1 is LGHNA and CDR2 is YSLEER.